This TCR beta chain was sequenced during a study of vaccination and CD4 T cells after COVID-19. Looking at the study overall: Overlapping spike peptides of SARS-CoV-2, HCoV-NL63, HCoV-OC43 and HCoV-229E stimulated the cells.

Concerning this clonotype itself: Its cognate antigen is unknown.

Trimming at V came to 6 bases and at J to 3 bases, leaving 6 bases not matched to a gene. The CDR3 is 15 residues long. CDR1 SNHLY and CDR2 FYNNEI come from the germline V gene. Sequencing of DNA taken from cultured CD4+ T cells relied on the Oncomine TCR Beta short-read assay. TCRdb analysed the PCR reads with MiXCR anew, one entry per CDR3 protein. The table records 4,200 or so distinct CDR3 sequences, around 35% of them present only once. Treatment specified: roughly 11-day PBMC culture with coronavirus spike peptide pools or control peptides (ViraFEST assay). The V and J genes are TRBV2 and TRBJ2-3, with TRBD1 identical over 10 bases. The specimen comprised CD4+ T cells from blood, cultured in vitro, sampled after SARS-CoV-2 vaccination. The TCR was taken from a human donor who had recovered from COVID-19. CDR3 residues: CASSPGQGRTDTQYF. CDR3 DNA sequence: TGTGCCAGCAGCCCGGGACAGGGGCGAACAGATACGCAGTATTTT.